Listed below are T cell receptor beta chains from one sample, sequenced in a study of technical replicates of blood from a handful of donors. The repertoire was sequenced with immunoSEQ multiplex PCR; TCRdb's copy has only in-frame clones and lacks some. Here the sample spans 74,000 or so clones, approximately 90% being singletons. Sequenced material: T cells isolated from PBMCs. The receptor source for this set is a human donor in good health. CDR3s include the opening cysteine and the closing phenylalanine or tryptophan. The D gene is left open where the match is weak. Expanded clones are given a class, and other clones once, few, many or no size at all.

v_gene: TRBV30; abundance: NA; j_gene: TRBJ1-1; d_gene: NA; CDR3nt: TGTGCCTGGAGTGTAGAATCAGGAAAGCGCAGGGACACTGAAGCTTTCTTT; CDR3aa: CAWSVESGKRRDTEAFF
v_gene: TRBV7-6; abundance: NA; j_gene: TRBJ1-1; d_gene: NA; CDR3nt: TGTGCCAGCAGCTTAGCGGGGGAGGGGACTGAAGCTTTCTTT; CDR3aa: CASSLAGEGTEAFF
v_gene: TRBV5-5; abundance: once; j_gene: TRBJ1-1; d_gene: NA; CDR3nt: TGTGCCAGCAGCTTGTTGGGAATAGGGGGGGGCTACACTGAAGCTTTCTTT; CDR3aa: CASSLLGIGGGYTEAFF
v_gene: TRBV10-2; abundance: NA; j_gene: TRBJ1-1; d_gene: NA; CDR3nt: TGCGCCAGCCGAAAAGGACTCCCCGAGAACACTGAAGCTTTCTTT; CDR3aa: CASRKGLPENTEAFF
v_gene: TRBV28; abundance: NA; j_gene: TRBJ1-2; d_gene: TRBD1; CDR3nt: TGTGCCAGCAGTTTACGGTGGACAGGGGGCGCTCACTATGGCTACACCTTC; CDR3aa: CASSLRWTGGAHYGYTF
v_gene: TRBV5-1; abundance: NA; j_gene: TRBJ1-3; d_gene: TRBD1; CDR3nt: TGCGCCAGCAGCTTTATTATTACAGGGGGCGTTGGAAACACCATATATTTT; CDR3aa: CASSFIITGGVGNTIYF
v_gene: TRBV10-3; abundance: NA; j_gene: TRBJ2-3; d_gene: TRBD2; CDR3nt: TGTGCCATCAAACGGTCGGCTAGCGGGGGGGATACGCAGTATTTT; CDR3aa: CAIKRSASGGDTQYF
v_gene: TRBV5-1; abundance: NA; j_gene: TRBJ2-7; d_gene: NA; CDR3nt: TGCGCCAGCAGCTTGAACCTCGGGGGCTACGAGCAGTACTTC; CDR3aa: CASSLNLGGYEQYF
v_gene: TRBV10-1; abundance: NA; j_gene: TRBJ1-3; d_gene: NA; CDR3nt: TGCGCCAACCCGACAGGAGATATTTCTGGAAACACCATATATTTT; CDR3aa: CANPTGDISGNTIYF
v_gene: TRBV5-6; abundance: once; j_gene: TRBJ2-5; d_gene: NA; CDR3nt: TGTGCCAGCAGCCTCACCCTTGACAGCCAAGAGACCCAGTACTTC; CDR3aa: CASSLTLDSQETQYF
v_gene: TRBV12-5; abundance: NA; j_gene: TRBJ2-7; d_gene: NA; CDR3nt: TGTGCTAGTGGTTTTTGGGTTCCGGGTGGGCAGTACTTC; CDR3aa: CASGFWVPGGQYF
v_gene: TRBV4-1; abundance: NA; j_gene: TRBJ2-3; d_gene: TRBD2; CDR3nt: TGCGCCAGCAGCCAAGATCTAGGTCGGGGGGGCCGGGGCACAGATACGCAGTATTTT; CDR3aa: CASSQDLGRGGRGTDTQYF
v_gene: TRBV28; abundance: NA; j_gene: TRBJ1-5; d_gene: TRBD1; CDR3nt: TGTGCCGGTAGGGGGCGGACAGGTAGGGATCAGCCCCAGCATTTT; CDR3aa: CAGRGRTGRDQPQHF
v_gene: TRBV5-1; abundance: NA; j_gene: TRBJ2-2; d_gene: NA; CDR3nt: TGCGCCAGCACTCCCGAACTAGGGTCGGGGGAGCTGTTTTTT; CDR3aa: CASTPELGSGELFF
v_gene: TRBV4-2; abundance: NA; j_gene: TRBJ1-1; d_gene: NA; CDR3nt: TGTGCCAGCAGCCATGGGGGCAGCCCGAACACTGAAGCTTTCTTT; CDR3aa: CASSHGGSPNTEAFF
v_gene: TRBV29-1; abundance: NA; j_gene: TRBJ1-2; d_gene: NA; CDR3nt: TGCAGCGTTACCACAGGGACCACTAACTATGGCTACACCTTC; CDR3aa: CSVTTGTTNYGYTF
v_gene: TRBV2; abundance: NA; j_gene: TRBJ2-7; d_gene: NA; CDR3nt: TGTGCCAGCAGTGAAGGCGCAGGGGGGTACGAGCAGTACTTC; CDR3aa: CASSEGAGGYEQYF
v_gene: TRBV15; abundance: NA; j_gene: TRBJ2-3; d_gene: NA; CDR3nt: TGTGCCACCAGCAGAGACGGAGGGATGAGCACAGATACGCAGTATTTT; CDR3aa: CATSRDGGMSTDTQYF
v_gene: TRBV2; abundance: NA; j_gene: TRBJ2-3; d_gene: TRBD2; CDR3nt: TGTGCCAGCACGGGACTAGCGGGAGATACGCAGTATTTT; CDR3aa: CASTGLAGDTQYF
v_gene: TRBV4-1; abundance: NA; j_gene: TRBJ1-2; d_gene: NA; CDR3nt: TGCGCCAGCAGCCAAGGCGTTAGGGGCGCCTACTATGGCTACACCTTC; CDR3aa: CASSQGVRGAYYGYTF
v_gene: TRBV29-1; abundance: NA; j_gene: TRBJ2-7; d_gene: NA; CDR3nt: TGCAGCGCTAAGGACAGCCACGAGCAGTACTTC; CDR3aa: CSAKDSHEQYF
v_gene: TRBV28; abundance: NA; j_gene: TRBJ2-5; d_gene: TRBD2; CDR3nt: TGTGCCAGCAGCACCGGGGGGGCAGACCAAGAGACCCAGTACTTC; CDR3aa: CASSTGGADQETQYF
v_gene: TRBV7-9; abundance: NA; j_gene: TRBJ2-5; d_gene: NA; CDR3nt: TGTGCCAGCAGCTGGTGGGGCGGGAACCAAGAGACCCAGTACTTC; CDR3aa: CASSWWGGNQETQYF
v_gene: TRBV11-3; abundance: NA; j_gene: TRBJ2-7; d_gene: TRBD2; CDR3nt: TGTGCCAGCAGCTCTGCTAGCGGGGGAGTCGAGCAGTACTTC; CDR3aa: CASSSASGGVEQYF
v_gene: TRBV29-1; abundance: NA; j_gene: TRBJ1-2; d_gene: TRBD1; CDR3nt: TGCAGCGTCGGGGACAGGGTGGTCGGCTACACCTTC; CDR3aa: CSVGDRVVGYTF
v_gene: TRBV20-1; abundance: NA; j_gene: TRBJ2-1; d_gene: NA; CDR3nt: TGCAGTGCTAGCTCCAATGAGCAGTTCTTC; CDR3aa: CSASSNEQFF
v_gene: TRBV5-1; abundance: NA; j_gene: TRBJ1-2; d_gene: NA; CDR3nt: TGCGCCAGCAGCTTCGACAGCCGGTGGGGCTACACCTTC; CDR3aa: CASSFDSRWGYTF